A selection of T cell receptor beta chains follows, all from one sample in a study of cytotoxic CD8 clonotypes in ibrutinib-treated CLL. Assay used: immunoSEQ multiplex PCR; TCRdb lists only in-frame clones, some missing. Altogether some 140,000 clones are present, 80% to 90% being singletons, with the ten largest covering around 3.3%. The sequences come from PBMCs, collected after 24 months of ibrutinib treatment. The receptors were gathered from a human donor with chronic lymphocytic leukemia. Each CDR3 is given with its conserved first and last residue. A D gene is named only where the DNA matches it firmly. Clone size is shown for a subset of rows, as once, few, many or a class of expanded clone.

clone size	V gene	J gene	D gene	CDR3 DNA	CDR3 protein
NA	TRBV5-1	TRBJ2-2	NA	TGCGCCAGCAGCTTGGATTACAGGACCGTGGGGCGAACCGGGGAGCTGTTTTTT	CASSLDYRTVGRTGELFF
NA	TRBV30	TRBJ2-5	NA	TGTGCCTGGAGTAGGGGGTTGGAGACCCAGTACTTC	CAWSRGLETQYF
NA	TRBV30	TRBJ1-2	NA	TGTGCCTGGACGCGACCGGTTGAACGTGGCTACACCTTC	CAWTRPVERGYTF
few	TRBV9	TRBJ2-2	TRBD2	TGTGCCAGCAGCGTTCGGACTAGCGGAAACACCGGGGAGCTGTTTTTT	CASSVRTSGNTGELFF
NA	TRBV27	TRBJ1-1	NA	TGTGCCAGCAGTCCAGCCCGGACCGGCGGTCGCATCACTGAAGCTTTCTTT	CASSPARTGGRITEAFF
few	TRBV28	TRBJ2-5	TRBD2	TGTGCCAGCAGAGGGACTAGCCTCGACCAAGAGACCCAGTACTTC	CASRGTSLDQETQYF
NA	TRBV4-3	TRBJ1-5	NA	TGCGCCAGCAGCCAAGGGGCAGGGATTTGGCCCCAGCATTTT	CASSQGAGIWPQHF
NA	TRBV7-8	TRBJ2-1	TRBD2	TGTGCCAGCAGCTTCTCCGGGACTAGCATTCCGAATGAGCAGTTCTTC	CASSFSGTSIPNEQFF
NA	TRBV10-3	TRBJ2-5	TRBD1	TGTGCCATCAGTGGGGACAGTCATCAAGAGACCCAGTACTTC	CAISGDSHQETQYF
once	TRBV19	TRBJ2-3	TRBD1	TGTGCCAGTAGGGAGGACAGGGTGGGTACGCAGTATTTT	CASREDRVGTQYF
NA	TRBV7-2	TRBJ1-2	NA	TGTGCCAGCAGCTTAGGCACAGACTCTAACTATGGCTACACCTTC	CASSLGTDSNYGYTF
NA	TRBV2	TRBJ2-7	NA	TGTGCCAGCACCCGCGGACGGACCTACGAGCAGTACTTC	CASTRGRTYEQYF
NA	TRBV6-1	TRBJ1-1	NA	TGTGCCAGCAGTGAAAACTCAGGGACTGAAGCTTTCTTT	CASSENSGTEAFF
NA	TRBV29-1	TRBJ1-1	TRBD1	TGCAGCTCACCGGCTACAGGGGAGAACACTGAAGCTTTCTTT	CSSPATGENTEAFF
few	TRBV11-2	TRBJ2-3	TRBD2	TGTGCCAGCAGCTCGACGGGACTACCCACAGATACGCAGTATTTT	CASSSTGLPTDTQYF
NA	TRBV30	TRBJ2-7	NA	TGTGCCTGGAGTGTACGAGGGGGACAAAGACAACTGCAGTACTTC	CAWSVRGGQRQLQYF
NA	TRBV6-1	TRBJ1-5	TRBD1	TGTGCCAGCAGAGCCACAGGGGGCAATCAGCCCCAGCATTTT	CASRATGGNQPQHF
NA	TRBV5-4	TRBJ2-5	TRBD2	TGTGCCAGCAGCTTGGTTGCGGGGGGCACCTTTAAAGAGACCCAGTACTTC	CASSLVAGGTFKETQYF
NA	TRBV6-5	TRBJ1-5	TRBD1	TGTGCCAGCAGCCCAGACAGGGGCGGCAATCAGCCCCAGCATTTT	CASSPDRGGNQPQHF
NA	TRBV10-3	TRBJ2-5	NA	TGTGCCATCAGTGCCCTGCAAGGAGAGACCCAGTACTTC	CAISALQGETQYF
once	TRBV20-1	TRBJ2-5	NA	TGCAGTGCTAGGGGGGAAGAGACCCAGTACTTC	CSARGEETQYF
few	TRBV5-4	TRBJ2-7	NA	TGTGCCAGCAGCTTGGCACAAACCTACGAGCAGTACTTC	CASSLAQTYEQYF
NA	TRBV6-5	TRBJ1-6	TRBD1	TGTGCCAGCAGACCCGGGACAGCTAATTCACCCCTCCACTTT	CASRPGTANSPLHF
NA	TRBV2	TRBJ2-7	NA	TGTGCCAGCAGTGACAGCCCACCTCGGGAGCAGTACTTC	CASSDSPPREQYF
NA	TRBV19	TRBJ2-4	TRBD2	TGTGCCAGTAGTATCGGGACTAGCCAGGATTGGGACATTCAGTACTTC	CASSIGTSQDWDIQYF
NA	TRBV2	TRBJ2-5	TRBD1	TGTGCCAGCAGCGGGACAGGGTTGGAAGAGACCCAGTACTTC	CASSGTGLEETQYF
NA	TRBV20-1	TRBJ1-2	NA	TGCAGTGTCGGGACCGGCTTCGGCTACACCTTC	CSVGTGFGYTF
NA	TRBV5-1	TRBJ1-3	NA	TGCGCCAGCAGGGAGGGTCATGGGAACACCATATATTTT	CASREGHGNTIYF
NA	TRBV5-1	TRBJ2-7	NA	TGCGCCAGCAGCCCTTCGGGACACCTCCCCGAGCAGTACTTC	CASSPSGHLPEQYF
NA	TRBV6-1	TRBJ2-5	TRBD1	TGTGCCAGCAGTGTCGCCACCGGGACAGGGGGATTAGAGACCCAGTACTTC	CASSVATGTGGLETQYF
once	TRBV13	TRBJ2-1	NA	TGTGCCAGCAGCCTAGAGTCCGGAAGTGAGCAGTTCTTC	CASSLESGSEQFF
few	TRBV6-5	TRBJ1-5	NA	TGTGCCAGCAGTTACAGGCAGGGCAGACAGCCCCAGCATTTT	CASSYRQGRQPQHF
NA	TRBV7-9	TRBJ1-2	NA	TGTGCCAGCAGCTTAGGAGGGGTGGACACCTTC	CASSLGGVDTF
NA	TRBV14	TRBJ2-1	TRBD2	TGTGCCAGCAGTGGGGACTACCAAAATGAGCAGTTCTTC	CASSGDYQNEQFF
NA	TRBV6-9	TRBJ1-3	NA	TGTGCCAGCAGCTATACAGGGACCGGAAACACCATATATTTT	CASSYTGTGNTIYF
NA	TRBV1	TRBJ1-1	NA	TGCACCAGCAGCCCCCCCGCGGGGAACACTGAAGCTTTCTTT	CTSSPPAGNTEAFF
NA	TRBV29-1	TRBJ1-2	NA	TGCAGCGTTGAACATGGACGAAACTATGGCTACACCTTC	CSVEHGRNYGYTF
NA	TRBV9	TRBJ2-7	NA	TGTGCCAGCAGCGTAGGGGGTTCCTACGAGCAGTACTTC	CASSVGGSYEQYF
once	TRBV28	TRBJ2-7	TRBD1	TGTGCCAGCAGTCTACAGGGGGCAAGTCTAAGGCTCTACGAGCAGTACTTC	CASSLQGASLRLYEQYF
NA	TRBV9	TRBJ2-1	TRBD2	TGTGCCAGCAGCGTAGGCCTAGCGGGCCTCGCGGGGATGGACGAGCAGTTCTTC	CASSVGLAGLAGMDEQFF
few	TRBV7-9	TRBJ1-1	NA	TGTGCCAGCAGCTTAGACAGATGGAACACTGAAGCTTTCTTT	CASSLDRWNTEAFF
NA	TRBV7-2	TRBJ2-2	NA	TGTGCCAGCAGTCGAGTTATGGGGCGCAGCGGGGAGCTGTTTTTT	CASSRVMGRSGELFF
NA	TRBV7-8	TRBJ2-2	TRBD2	TGTGCCAGCAGCCCAGGGACTAGCTTCACCGGGGAGCTGTTTTTT	CASSPGTSFTGELFF
NA	TRBV28	TRBJ1-2	NA	TGTGCCAGCAGTTTCCCCAGGTATGGCTACACCTTC	CASSFPRYGYTF
NA	TRBV6-6	TRBJ1-2	TRBD1	TGTGCCAGCAGCCCGGGACAGTCCTATGGCTACACCTTC	CASSPGQSYGYTF
once	TRBV6-5	TRBJ1-3	NA	TGTGCCAGCAGTTACCTTCCTCGCCAGGGTGAGAACACCATATATTTT	CASSYLPRQGENTIYF
NA	TRBV29-1	TRBJ1-1	TRBD1	TGCAGCGTTGAATACTCAGGGGGGGCGAGCACTGAAGCTTTCTTT	CSVEYSGGASTEAFF
few	TRBV6-6	TRBJ2-7	TRBD2	TGTGCCAGCAGTCCCGGGGGGGCCGGGGCGATCGGCGAGCAGTACTTC	CASSPGGAGAIGEQYF
NA	TRBV7-3	TRBJ2-2	NA	TGTGCCAGCAGCTTACGCCAGGGAACCGGGGAGCTGTTTTTT	CASSLRQGTGELFF
few	TRBV7-2	TRBJ1-2	NA	TGTGCCAGCAGCTTGGGGGGTGTAGGCAACTATGGCTACACCTTC	CASSLGGVGNYGYTF